This T cell receptor (beta chain) is drawn from a study of technical replicates of blood from several donors. The V end lost 2 bases, the J end lost 4 bases, and 5 bases lay between the germline ends. This CDR3 comprises 12 residues. Germline V gene data show CDR1 as MNHNY and CDR2 as SVGAGI (reference sequence). Some clones are missing from TCRdb's copy, which holds only in-frame ones; the method was immunoSEQ multiplex PCR. This table has tens of thousands of clones, around 90% appearing once. Sequencing used PBMCs. The receptor was isolated from a human donor in good health. Some clones in this sample may be carry-over from other donors' samples. This chain uses TRBV6-6 with TRBJ1-1; D call uncertain. The CDR3 DNA reads TGTGCCAGCAGTTACGGGCCCACTGAAGCTTTCTTT. Its translation: CASSYGPTEAFF.